These 18 T cell receptor beta chains were sequenced from one sample in a study of blood T cell repertoires in COVID-19. Some clones are missing from TCRdb's copy, which holds only in-frame ones; the method was immunoSEQ multiplex PCR. The data show tens of thousands of clones, around four fifths seen once. Sequenced sample: peripheral blood. The source of these receptors is a woman aged 55-69 years with acute or convalescent COVID-19.

V and J are TRBV30 and TRBJ1-2; D is unresolved. This CDR3 comprises 12 residues. Germline values: CDR1 GTSNPN, CDR2 SVGIG (reference sequence). The V end lost 4 bases, the J end lost 5 bases, and 11 bases lay between the germline ends. The CDR3 loop is CAWIRHGYGYTF. The DNA for the CDR3 is TGTGCCTGGATAAGACATGGTTATGGCTACACCTTC. Looking up the rest from reference TRBV30 and TRBJ1-2 gives the full variable domain: SQTIHQWPATLVQPVGSPLSLECTVEGTSNPNLYWYRQAAGRGLQLLFYSVGIGQISSEVPQNLSASRPQDRQFILSSKKLLLSDSGFYLCAWIRHGYGYTFGSGTRLTVV.

The chain has TRBV3-1 (or the pseudogene TRBV3-2) and TRBJ2-6; the match to TRBD1 covers 9 bases. This CDR3 has 18 amino acids. Trimming at V came to 6 bases and at J to 0 bases, leaving 9 bases not matched to a gene. Looked up from germline, CDR1 is LGHDT and CDR2 is YNNKEL (reference sequence). CDR3 nucleotide sequence: TGTGCCAGCAGACAGAGGACAGGGGCCAGCTCTGGGGCCAACGTCCTGACTTTC. It translates to CASRQRTGASSGANVLTF.

This clone was found a few times. The junction departs from the called germline gene at one end, perhaps through a read error. CDR3 region: CASREGHLGAAYEQYF. DNA of the CDR3: TGTGCCAGCAGGGAAGGGCATTTGGGGGCGGCCTACGAGCAGTACTTC. V is TRBV6-1 and J is TRBJ2-7; D may be TRBD1 (6 bases). This CDR3 spans 16 amino acids. CDR1 and CDR2 (germline): MNHNS, SASEGT.

The J gene is TRBJ1-1, the V gene TRBV27; D uncertain. Germline-derived CDR1 and CDR2 are MNHEY and SMNVEV (reference sequence). V gave up 6 bases and J gave up 0 bases, with 5 bases separating them. CDR3 size: 12 residues. CDR3 loop: CASRSVNTEAFF. In nucleotides, the CDR3 is TGTGCCAGCAGGTCGGTGAACACTGAAGCTTTCTTT.

The V gene is TRBV6-6, the J gene TRBJ1-3; D possibly corresponds to TRBD1 (5 bases). There are 19 residues in the CDR3. The germline V gene encodes CDR1 MNHNY and CDR2 SVGAGI (reference sequence). Between the trimmed V and J ends, which lost 5 bases and 2 bases, there was a span of 25 bases. The CDR3 region is CASSRYMGEDRGAGNTIYF. CDR3 DNA: TGTGCCAGCAGTCGGTATATGGGTGAAGACAGAGGCGCTGGAAACACCATATATTTT.

This sequence joins TRBV6-5 and TRBJ2-1; 8 positions agree with TRBD2. The CDR3 extends over 15 amino acids. V lost 6 bases, J lost 4 bases, and 8 bases stayed unmatched. Germline loops: CDR1 MNHEY, CDR2 SVGAGI. The CDR3 sequence is CASRPRSGGYNEQFF. The CDR3 nucleotides are TGTGCCAGCAGGCCAAGGAGCGGGGGTTACAATGAGCAGTTCTTC.

The chain employs TRBV5-4 and TRBJ2-5, with 9 bases fitting TRBD2. J lost 2 bases, V lost 5 bases, and 10 bases had no gene match. The CDR3 extends over 16 amino acids. In germline, CDR1 is SGHNT, CDR2 YYREEE (reference sequence). CDR3 protein: CASRPTPTSGQETQYF. The CDR3 DNA sequence: TGTGCCAGCAGGCCAACTCCGACTAGCGGACAAGAGACCCAGTACTTC.

This chain links TRBV28 with TRBJ2-7, with 7 bases fitting TRBD1. The CDR3 contains 14 residues. The germline V gene has CDR1 MDHEN and CDR2 SYDVKM. V dropped 5 bases and J dropped 3; count of bases not matched to a gene: 7. CDR3 amino acids: CASSKDRSYYEQYF. In nucleotides, the CDR3 is TGTGCCAGCAGTAAGGACAGGTCATACTACGAGCAGTACTTC.

This clone was picked up one time. This chain connects TRBV28 to TRBJ1-4, with TRBD1 matching over 8 bases. This CDR3 is 14 amino acids long. Germline lookup yields CDR1 MDHEN and CDR2 SYDVKM. Trimming cost V 0 bases and J 7 bases; bases outside gene matches: 1. CDR3 region: CASSLWDRAEKLFF. The CDR3 DNA follows: TGTGCCAGCAGTTTATGGGACAGGGCTGAAAAACTGTTTTTT.

This chain connects TRBV7-2 to TRBJ2-1; TRBD2 agrees at 12 bases. Trimming removed 5 bases from V and 9 bases from J; junction bases left unmatched: 8. Germline V gene data show CDR1 as SGHTA and CDR2 as FQGNSA. The CDR3 has 15 residues. CDR3 coding DNA: TGTGCCAGCAGCACTAGCGGGGGGACCGTGGGTGAGCAGTTCTTC. Amino acid sequence: CASSTSGGTVGEQFF.

The gene calls are TRBV10-2 and TRBJ2-1, with TRBD2 identical over 9 bases. The CDR3 covers 14 residues. Losses at the gene ends were 4 bases for V and 12 bases for J; bases not matched to a gene: 10. The germline V gene encodes CDR1 WSHSY and CDR2 SAAADI. The DNA for the CDR3 is TGCGCCAGCAGTGGCCAGGGTTTGCGGGGGGGGCAGTTCTTC. It yields the protein CASSGQGLRGGQFF.

The gene calls are TRBV2 and TRBJ2-6, with 11 bases aligning to TRBD1. This CDR3 is built from 16 residues. Germline values: CDR1 SNHLY, CDR2 FYNNEI. Germline trimming cut 6 bases from V and 2 bases from J; bases unmatched to any gene: 3. DNA for the CDR3: TGTGCCAGCAGGGGGACAGGGGGTACTGGGGCCAACGTCCTGACTTTC. Translation: CASRGTGGTGANVLTF.

The chain employs TRBV20-1 and TRBJ1-1, with D tentatively TRBD1 (6 bases). Trimming left V 3 bases short and J 2 bases short, with 10 bases between. CDR3 size: 13 residues. Per the germline V gene, CDR1 is DFQATT and CDR2 is SNEGSKA (reference sequence). The CDR3 bases are TGCAGTGCTAGTGGGGGGCCAAACACTGAAGCTTTCTTT. It translates to CSASGGPNTEAFF.

This clone appeared a single time. CDR3: CASSIDRVSGNTIYF. The CDR3 DNA reads as TGTGCCAGCAGCATCGACAGGGTCTCTGGAAACACCATATATTTT. The genes are TRBV11-2 and TRBJ1-3, with TRBD1 matching 7 bases. V shed 5 bases, J shed 0 bases, and the junction held 4 bases outside the gene matches. The CDR3 extends over 15 amino acids. Germline assignment: CDR1 SGHAT and CDR2 FQNNGV.

The chain employs TRBV28 and TRBJ2-5; no firm D call. This CDR3 has 13 amino acids. Trimming shortened V by 4 bases and J by 5 bases, and 11 bases separated the two germline ends. The germline V gene has CDR1 MDHEN and CDR2 SYDVKM. This CDR3 is CASSSLNEETQYF. CDR3 nucleotides: TGTGCCAGCAGTTCCCTTAATGAGGAGACCCAGTACTTC.

The chain carries TRBV5-1 and TRBJ1-1; TRBD1 might be the D (5 bases). This CDR3 is 13 amino acids long. Germline CDR1 SGHRS, CDR2 YFSETQ. The germline V and J ends were trimmed by 1 base and 9 bases, with 13 bases remaining between them. The CDR3 DNA sequence: TGCGCCAGCAGCTTGTCCCAGGGACTGAAAGCTTTCTTT. Translating gives CASSLSQGLKAFF.

V and J are TRBV30 and TRBJ2-7; 7 nucleotides agree with TRBD2. CDR1 and CDR2 (germline): GTSNPN, SVGIG (reference sequence). CDR3 length equals 14 residues. Trimming took 4 bases from V and 2 from J; bases not matched to a gene: 8. In nucleotides, the CDR3 is TGTGCCTGGAATCGTGGGGGGGTAGCCTACGAGCAGTACTTC. Translation gives CAWNRGGVAYEQYF.

This clone was seen only once. The V gene is TRBV9, the J gene TRBJ1-3, with D maybe TRBD1 (5 bases). Germline CDR1 reads SGDLS; CDR2 reads YYNGEE. The CDR3 sequence is 14 residues long. Trimming left V 3 bases short and J 0 bases short, with 7 bases between. The CDR3 is CASSGQSSGNTIYF. The CDR3 DNA reads TGTGCCAGCAGCGGACAGAGCTCTGGAAACACCATATATTTT.